This T cell receptor beta chain is drawn from a study of blood T cell repertoires in COVID-19. On the study more broadly: Sources were T cells, B-cell-depleted T cells, or PBMCs; the material itself was cDNA or gDNA.

The CDR3 totals 14 residues. CDR1 is MNHNS, CDR2 SASEGT, per germline. V was pared by 1 base and J by 6 bases, with 12 bases between. Profiling relied on immunoSEQ multiplex PCR, and the TCRdb table lists in-frame clones only, not all of them. Of over 130,000 clones listed, roughly 79% are singletons. The sequence derives from a woman in her fifties or sixties who had recovered from COVID-19. Sequenced input: PBMCs or T cells enriched from blood (not recorded which). This chain links TRBV6-1 with TRBJ1-2, with a possible D match to TRBD1 (5 bases). The CDR3 protein is CASSEEGRGNGYTF. The CDR3 nucleotides are TGTGCCAGCAGTGAAGAAGGGCGGGGGAATGGCTACACCTTC.